The 27 T cell receptor beta chains below come from one sample, sequenced in a study of beta chain features in type 1 diabetes. Study-wide findings and caveats: All four CD4+ subsets of Type 1 diabetes patients contained TCRB CDR3s that were moderately but significantly shorter.

The antigens of these receptors remain unknown. Expressed TCRB transcripts were sequenced after all isolated RNA was converted to cDNA. The method was immunoSEQ multiplex PCR; TCRdb's version includes in-frame clones alone and lacks a portion of them. The sample has about 390,000 clones, about 10% seen once. Specimen: central memory CD4+ T cells from blood. The origin of the receptors is a man aged 25 to 40 with type 1 diabetes.

This clone came up a few times. The rearrangement uses TRBV6-5 and TRBJ1-2, with 8 bases fitting TRBD1. The V segment lost 8 bases and the J segment 4 bases; nucleotides outside the gene matches: 3. Germline V gene data show CDR1 as MNHEY and CDR2 as SVGAGI. The CDR3 is 12 residues long. The CDR3 protein is CASWTGSYGYTF. The CDR3 region has the DNA TGTGCCAGCTGGACAGGGAGCTATGGCTACACCTTC.

The gene calls are TRBV10-3 and TRBJ2-7, with D perhaps TRBD1 (6 bases). V gave up 10 bases and J gave up 2 bases, with 15 bases separating them. The CDR3 extends over 13 amino acids. The germline V gene encodes CDR1 ENHRY and CDR2 SYGVKD. The CDR3 region is CASTMGDTYEQYF. In DNA, the CDR3 is TGTGCCAGCACTATGGGGGACACCTACGAGCAGTACTTC.

This chain uses TRBV7-9 with TRBJ2-5, with 8 bases identical to TRBD1. Germline-derived CDR1 and CDR2 are SEHNR and FQNEAQ (reference sequence). The V gene end was trimmed by 1 base and the J gene end by 3 bases; junction bases not matched to a gene: 7. The CDR3 spans 16 residues. DNA for the CDR3: TGTGCCAGCAGCTTAGGACGTACAGGGGGAGAAGAGACCCAGTACTTC. Protein sequence: CASSLGRTGGEETQYF.

This clone was seen only a few times. A far bigger clonotype differs at one base, so this is likely a read error. This sample includes further DNA sequences coding for the same CDR3. This rearrangement joins TRBV5-1 to TRBJ2-3; 8 bases are a match to TRBD1. From germline, CDR1 is SGHRS and CDR2 YFSETQ. The CDR3 loop spans 15 amino acids. After removal of 1 base from V and 4 bases from J, the junction contained 5 bases not matched to a gene. The CDR3 region is CASSLSPRGPDTQYF. The CDR3 DNA is TGCGCCAGCAGCTTGAGTCCCAGGGGGCCAGATACGCAGTATTTT.

Regarding this clone: This sample includes further DNA sequences coding for the same CDR3. The chain combines TRBV7-9 with TRBJ2-1, with 11 bases aligning to TRBD2. Germline V lookup: CDR1 SEHNR, CDR2 FQNEAQ (reference sequence). The CDR3 extends over 15 amino acids. Trimming cost V 5 bases and J 7 bases; bases outside gene matches: 7. The CDR3 DNA reads as TGTGCCAGCAGCCTAACTAGCGGGAGAGTAAATGAGCAGTTCTTC. It translates to CASSLTSGRVNEQFF.

The chain is built from TRBV6-6 and TRBJ1-2; D unclear. V was trimmed by 4 bases and J by 8 bases, leaving 17 bases between them. Germline V gene sequence: CDR1 MNHNY, CDR2 SVGAGI (reference sequence). CDR3 length: 14 residues. CDR3 sequence (DNA): TGTGCCAGCAGTTCCGATATGAGGTTTCTAGGCTACACCTTC. Translated: CASSSDMRFLGYTF.

This clone was counted a few times. This chain joins TRBV7-9 and TRBJ1-5; D is possibly TRBD1 (5 bases). The length of the CDR3 is 15 residues. Germline assignment: CDR1 SEHNR and CDR2 FQNEAQ (reference sequence). V lost 3 bases, J lost 3 bases, and 12 bases lay in between. DNA of the CDR3: TGTGCCAGCAGCTTGTCGACAGCGCTCAATCAGCCCCAGCATTTT. Its protein is CASSLSTALNQPQHF.

The rearrangement joins TRBV5-4 to TRBJ2-3, with unresolved D. CDR3 length: 14 residues. The germline V and J ends were trimmed by 0 bases and 7 bases, with 12 bases remaining between them. Germline V lookup: CDR1 SGHNT, CDR2 YYREEE (reference sequence). CDR3 in amino acids: CASSLAGSSYTQYF. The DNA of the CDR3 is TGTGCCAGCAGCTTGGCCGGATCTTCTTATACGCAGTATTTT.

The rearrangement links TRBV5-5 to TRBJ2-1; TRBD2 aligns across 7 bases. Germline V CDR1 and CDR2: SGHKS, YYEKEE (reference sequence). This CDR3 spans 16 amino acids. The V gene end was trimmed by 4 bases and the J gene end by 6 bases; junction bases not matched to a gene: 13. CDR3 residues: CASSPMGGSLGNEQFF. In DNA, the CDR3 is TGTGCCAGCAGCCCGATGGGGGGGTCTCTGGGCAATGAGCAGTTCTTC.

This clone was picked up a small number of times. In DNA, the CDR3 is TGTGCCAGCAGTTACAAGGACCCGAGCGCAAAACTGTTTTTT. Translation gives CASSYKDPSAKLFF. The rearrangement joins TRBV6-6 to TRBJ1-4; D not resolved. This CDR3 comprises 14 residues. CDR1 is MNHNY, CDR2 SVGAGI, per germline (reference sequence). V was pared by 2 bases and J by 10 bases, with 14 bases between.

This clone was observed a handful of times. V is TRBV7-2 and J is TRBJ2-5; D remains unclear. V was cut by 6 bases and J by 13 bases, with 15 bases left in between. Germline assignment: CDR1 SGHTA and CDR2 FQGNSA. The CDR3 is 11 amino acids. The CDR3 bases are TGTGCCAGCAGGTACCCGGGCCTCCCGTACTTC. It translates to CASRYPGLPYF.

The CDR3 here is CASSTGQSLQETQYF. The CDR3 DNA reads as TGTGCCAGCAGCACGGGACAGTCCCTTCAAGAGACCCAGTACTTC. The rearrangement joins TRBV2 to TRBJ2-5; 7 positions match TRBD1. This CDR3 spans 15 amino acids. The junction had 9 bases not matched to a gene; V was cut back by 6 bases and J by 2 bases. From germline, CDR1 is SNHLY and CDR2 FYNNEI.

In the case of this clone: At one of its ends the junction is not consistent with the germline gene, which may arise from a read error. V gene TRBV7-7 combines with J gene TRBJ2-1; 12 bases fit TRBD2. Germline V lookup: CDR1 SSHAT, CDR2 FNYEAQ (reference sequence). CDR3 length: 14 amino acids. DNA for the CDR3: TGTGCTAGCAGCCGGACTAGCGGGATCCATGAGCAGTTCTTC. Residues: CASSRTSGIHEQFF.

Here the CDR3 DNA reads TGTGCCAGCAGTGTCCGGGCAGATCAGCCCCAGCATTTT. This gives the protein CASSVRADQPQHF. The rearrangement joins TRBV6-1 to TRBJ1-5, with no clear D. Germline V gives CDR1 MNHNS, CDR2 SASEGT. The CDR3 runs to 13 residues. V shed 4 bases and J shed 5 bases, with 9 bases lying between them.

The chain is built from TRBV6-5 and TRBJ2-3; weak D call: TRBD2 (6 bases). V lost 0 bases to trimming and J lost 0 bases, with 10 bases between them. Looked up from germline, CDR1 is MNHEY and CDR2 is SVGAGI. The CDR3 spans 16 residues. CDR3 sequence: CASSYSREASTDTQYF. For the CDR3, the DNA is TGTGCCAGCAGTTACTCGAGGGAGGCTAGCACAGATACGCAGTATTTT.

V usage is TRBV19 and J usage is TRBJ2-7; D might be TRBD1 (5 bases). The CDR3 is 12 amino acids. CDR1 and CDR2 from the germline V gene are LNHDA and SQIVND (reference sequence). The V end was cut by 6 bases, the J end by 6 bases, with 12 bases between. DNA for the CDR3: TGTGCCAGTAGACCAACCGACAGCGAGCAGTACTTC. Its protein is CASRPTDSEQYF.

This chain connects TRBV7-2 to TRBJ2-4; D may match TRBD1 or TRBD2 (6 bases each). The CDR3 length is 16 residues. V lost 0 bases, J lost 4 bases, and 13 bases lay in between. Germline V gene lookup returns CDR1 SGHTA and CDR2 FQGNSA. The CDR3 loop is CASSLAPGGKKNIQYF. The CDR3 nucleotides read TGTGCCAGCAGCTTAGCACCCGGGGGCAAGAAAAACATTCAGTACTTC.

The sample holds many counts of this clone. The V gene is TRBV14, the J gene TRBJ2-1; D gene uncertain. Between the trimmed V and J ends, which lost 0 bases and 8 bases, there was a span of 17 bases. Germline CDR1 is SGHDN and CDR2 is FVKESK. The CDR3 totals 16 residues. The CDR3, as DNA: TGTGCCAGCAGCCAAGACTCGGGTGTAATCTGGGATGAGCAGTTCTTC. Protein sequence: CASSQDSGVIWDEQFF.

This clone came up a few times. The chain is built from TRBV11-2 and TRBJ2-3; 7 nucleotides agree with TRBD1. Trimming cost V 1 base and J 1 base; bases outside gene matches: 8. The germline V gene encodes CDR1 SGHAT and CDR2 FQNNGV. The CDR3 length is 17 residues. The CDR3, as DNA: TGTGCCAGCAGCTTAGGTTCTTCAGGGGGTCGCACAGATACGCAGTATTTT. This gives the protein CASSLGSSGGRTDTQYF.

This clone has just a few counts. J is TRBJ2-5 and V is TRBV7-6; D could derive from TRBD1 or TRBD2 (5 bases each). Germline CDR1 SGHVS, CDR2 FNYEAQ. V lost 6 bases, J lost 7 bases, and 12 bases lay in between. This CDR3 spans 12 amino acids. The CDR3 protein is CASRVNGGTQYF. The CDR3 DNA is TGTGCCAGCAGGGTTAATGGGGGGACCCAGTACTTC.

Only a few counts were recorded for this clone. The chain links TRBV7-6 to TRBJ2-2; D possibly matches TRBD1 or TRBD2 (5 bases each). Germline CDR1 is SGHVS and CDR2 is FNYEAQ. This CDR3 is 13 amino acids long. V was cut by 1 base and J by 7 bases, with 7 bases left in between. The CDR3 here is CASSLERGGELFF. In nucleotides, the CDR3 is TGTGCCAGCAGCTTAGAGAGGGGCGGGGAGCTGTTTTTT.

This chain joins TRBV13 and TRBJ2-7, with TRBD2 matching over 12 bases. The DNA end favors TRBJ2-1, so the J call may be wrong. The CDR3 is 15 amino acids. Germline loops: CDR1 PRHDT, CDR2 FYEKMQ (reference sequence). CDR3 protein: CASSLSGLAGGEQFF. In DNA, the CDR3 is TGTGCCAGCAGCTTATCGGGGCTAGCGGGAGGGGAGCAGTTCTTC.

The chain links TRBV5-1 to TRBJ2-5; D ambiguous. Trimming stripped 1 base from V and 1 base from J, with 11 bases between. CDR1 and CDR2 (germline): SGHRS, YFSETQ. CDR3 length: 15 amino acids. The CDR3 here is CASSLTPGLQETQYF. The CDR3 DNA reads as TGCGCCAGCAGCTTGACCCCGGGCCTCCAAGAGACCCAGTACTTC.

V is TRBV14 and J is TRBJ2-5, with 7 bases lining up with TRBD1. The CDR3 spans 17 residues. Germline values: CDR1 SGHDN, CDR2 FVKESK. Trimming cost V 3 bases and J 5 bases; bases outside gene matches: 15. CDR3 DNA sequence: TGTGCCAGCAGCCAGCGTACGTACAGGGGATGGTTCGAGACCCAGTACTTC. Protein sequence: CASSQRTYRGWFETQYF.

This clone came up a few times. The chain uses TRBV6-1 and TRBJ2-6, with D unclear. The V end lost 1 base, the J end lost 4 bases, and 14 bases lay between the germline ends. In germline, CDR1 is MNHNS, CDR2 SASEGT. The CDR3 totals 17 residues. This CDR3 is CASSEVSLTLGANVLTF. CDR3 nucleotides: TGTGCCAGCAGTGAAGTGAGCCTCACCCTGGGGGCCAACGTCCTGACTTTC.

The chain links TRBV5-1 to TRBJ2-7; D may be TRBD1 (6 bases). The germline CDR1 and CDR2 sequences are SGHRS and YFSETQ. V was cut by 6 bases and J by 0 bases, with 10 bases left in between. The CDR3 consists of 13 residues. CDR3 sequence: CASTGQSSYEQYF. CDR3 in DNA: TGCGCCAGCACCGGACAGAGCTCCTACGAGCAGTACTTC.

Here the CDR3 DNA reads TGTGCCAGCAGTTACGACCTGGGGGGGCCCGGGACCCAGTACTTC. This gives the protein CASSYDLGGPGTQYF. The chain uses TRBV6-6 and TRBJ2-5; possible D gene TRBD2, 7 bases. V lost 2 bases, J lost 7 bases, and 17 bases lay in between. Germline V lookup: CDR1 MNHNY, CDR2 SVGAGI (reference sequence). The CDR3 covers 15 residues.